This TCR beta chain comes out of a study of blood T cell repertoires in COVID-19. Turning to the study itself: T cells, B-cell-depleted T cells, or PBMCs provided the cDNA or gDNA that served as material.

Trimming cost V 7 bases and J 1 base; bases outside gene matches: 8. The CDR3 spans 15 residues. Germline V gene lookup returns CDR1 SQVTM and CDR2 ANQGSEA. Under the authors' procedure: Amplification with reference gene primers provided the estimates of nucleated cell counts. Clones were read by immunoSEQ multiplex PCR, and TCRdb kept only the in-frame ones, dropping some. V and J calls and clone size are as listed in that table; D and trimming were resolved from the DNA. Of about 120,000 clones detected, around 76% appear once; the ten largest clones hold 2% to 2.5%. The receptor's source is a man aged 70-80 years with acute or convalescent COVID-19. The chain carries TRBV29-1 and TRBJ2-3; 10 bases are a match to TRBD2. The sample consisted of peripheral blood. CDR3: CSAFPAGGRTDTQYF. As DNA, the CDR3 is TGCAGCGCTTTTCCAGCGGGGGGGCGCACAGATACGCAGTATTTT.